The rows below give T cell receptor beta chains drawn from one sample of a study of T cell changes during pregnancy in multiple sclerosis. Produced via immunoSEQ multiplex PCR; TCRdb's table is partial and in-frame only. The repertoire holds roughly 72,000 clones, about 89% seen once, with approximately 0.97% in the top ten. The material was peripheral blood, obtained in the first trimester of pregnancy. The receptors stem from a female donor in good health, enrolled as a control in a pregnancy study. Both conserved end residues are part of each CDR3. Each record gives: D gene, V gene, clone size, J gene, CDR3 protein, CDR3 DNA. D genes are given only for firm matches. The size field is filled for only some rows; it gives once, few, many or a size class.

>TRBD2|TRBV29-1|-|TRBJ2-7
CSVAGLAGREQYF
TGCAGCGTTGCCGGACTAGCGGGACGCGAGCAGTACTTC
>-|TRBV27|-|TRBJ2-7
CASSGQGRGEQYF
TGTGCCAGCAGTGGCCAGGGGAGGGGCGAGCAGTACTTC
>-|TRBV7-9|few|TRBJ1-6
CASSLGKSPLHF
TGTGCCAGCAGTCTCGGGAAATCACCCCTCCACTTT
>TRBD1|TRBV5-1|once|TRBJ1-2
CASSGQGSNYGYTF
TGCGCCAGCAGCGGACAGGGATCGAACTATGGCTACACCTTC
>TRBD1|TRBV7-9|-|TRBJ2-7
CASSLPTGGEQYF
TGTGCCAGCAGCTTACCCACAGGGGGCGAGCAGTACTTC
>-|TRBV11-2|-|TRBJ1-2
CASSSEGGDYGYTF
TGTGCCAGCAGCTCAGAGGGGGGAGACTATGGCTACACCTTC
>TRBD2|TRBV6-1|-|TRBJ2-5
CASRPRLAAETQYF
TGTGCCAGCAGGCCTCGACTAGCCGCAGAGACCCAGTACTTC
>-|TRBV5-1|-|TRBJ1-2
CASSPGLHYGYTF
TGCGCCAGCAGCCCGGGACTGCACTATGGCTACACCTTC
>TRBD1|TRBV5-1|-|TRBJ1-6
CASSLGTGGLNSPLHF
TGCGCCAGCAGCTTGGGGACAGGGGGCCTAAATTCACCCCTCCACTTT
>TRBD1|TRBV5-1|-|TRBJ2-3
CASSLRFGTGAQDTQYF
TGCGCCAGCAGCTTACGGTTTGGGACAGGGGCACAAGATACGCAGTATTTT
>TRBD1|TRBV29-1|-|TRBJ1-1
CSPAERRGAEAFF
TGCAGCCCGGCAGAGCGCAGGGGGGCTGAAGCTTTCTTT
>-|TRBV14|-|TRBJ1-2
CASSQQVLNYGYTF
TGTGCCAGCAGCCAACAGGTCTTAAACTATGGCTACACCTTC
>TRBD1|TRBV28|-|TRBJ1-5
CASSSDRGRGQPQHF
TGTGCCAGCAGTTCGGACAGGGGGCGCGGTCAGCCCCAGCATTTT
>-|TRBV5-4|-|TRBJ1-1
CASSFFGTLNTEAFF
TGTGCCAGCAGCTTCTTCGGGACACTGAACACTGAAGCTTTCTTT
>-|TRBV11-2|few|TRBJ1-5
CASSFSGTRGQPQHF
TGTGCCAGCAGCTTCTCCGGGACCAGGGGCCAGCCCCAGCATTTT
>-|TRBV28|-|TRBJ1-1
CASSLLGGQLEAFF
TGTGCCAGCAGCCTCCTCGGAGGACAGCTGGAAGCTTTCTTT
>TRBD2|TRBV30|-|TRBJ2-7
CAWRAYGARGRAYSEQYF
TGTGCCTGGAGAGCCTACGGGGCAAGAGGGAGGGCCTACAGCGAGCAGTACTTC
>-|TRBV18|-|TRBJ1-2
CASSPPDSNYGYTF
TGTGCCAGCTCACCACCGGACAGTAACTATGGCTACACCTTC
>-|TRBV7-2|-|TRBJ1-2
CASSAGPLGYTF
TGTGCCAGCAGCGCGGGCCCTCTGGGCTACACCTTC
>-|TRBV6-5|once|TRBJ1-1
CASTGDLNTEAFF
TGTGCCAGCACAGGGGACCTGAACACTGAAGCTTTCTTT
>TRBD1|TRBV19|-|TRBJ2-7
CASNQGASYEQYF
TGTGCCAGTAATCAGGGGGCCTCCTACGAGCAGTACTTC
>TRBD2|TRBV19|-|TRBJ2-1
CATASGSYNEQFF
TGTGCCACCGCTAGCGGCTCCTACAATGAGCAGTTCTTC
>-|TRBV5-4|-|TRBJ2-3
CASSTNTDTQYF
TGTGCCAGCAGTACTAACACAGATACGCAGTATTTT
>-|TRBV5-1|-|TRBJ2-7
CASSLTALAPYEQYF
TGCGCCAGCAGCTTAACGGCGCTAGCCCCCTACGAGCAGTACTTC
>TRBD1|TRBV6-1|-|TRBJ1-2
CASSGTGRYGYTF
TGTGCCAGCAGTGGGACAGGGCGCTATGGCTACACCTTC
>TRBD1|TRBV7-9|-|TRBJ1-2
CASSLAPGQGIGYTF
TGTGCCAGCAGCTTAGCCCCGGGACAGGGGATTGGCTACACCTTC
>TRBD1|TRBV5-5|-|TRBJ2-7
CASSWTGAYYEQYF
TGTGCCAGCAGCTGGACAGGGGCGTACTACGAGCAGTACTTC
>-|TRBV10-2|few|TRBJ2-7
CASKVLESSYEQYF
TGCGCCAGCAAAGTATTGGAGTCTAGCTACGAGCAGTACTTC
>-|TRBV5-1|-|TRBJ2-1
CASSLDGGLKNEQFF
TGCGCCAGCAGCTTGGATGGCGGTCTGAAGAATGAGCAGTTCTTC